This T cell receptor beta chain was retrieved from a study of blood T cell repertoires in COVID-19. The data were produced by immunoSEQ multiplex PCR, yet TCRdb's version contains in-frame clones alone and is incomplete. Among 95,000 to 150,000 clones, just under 80% were seen once, and the ten largest hold approximately 16%. J lost 6 bases, V lost 4 bases, and 5 bases had no gene match. The CDR3 sequence is 15 residues long. From germline, CDR1 is LNHNV and CDR2 YYDKDF (reference sequence). The sample taken for sequencing was peripheral blood. This TCR came from a man aged 55 to 70 with active or convalescent COVID-19. The V call is TRBV15, the J call TRBJ2-1, with 11 bases lining up with TRBD1. In DNA, the CDR3 is TGTGCCACCAGCAAACCGGGACAGGGGGTCAATGAGCAGTTCTTC. It encodes CATSKPGQGVNEQFF.